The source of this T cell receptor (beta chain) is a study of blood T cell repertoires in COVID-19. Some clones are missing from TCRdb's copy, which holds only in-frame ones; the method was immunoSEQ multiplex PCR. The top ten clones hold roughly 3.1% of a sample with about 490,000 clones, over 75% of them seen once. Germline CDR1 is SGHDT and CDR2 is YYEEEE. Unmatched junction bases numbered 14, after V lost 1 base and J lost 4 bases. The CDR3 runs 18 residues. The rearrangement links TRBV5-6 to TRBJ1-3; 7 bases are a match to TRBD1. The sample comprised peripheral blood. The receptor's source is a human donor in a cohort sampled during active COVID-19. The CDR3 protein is CASSLTGTVNRRGNTIYF. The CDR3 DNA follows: TGTGCCAGCAGCTTGACCGGGACAGTAAATCGTCGGGGAAACACCATATATTTT.